These 3 T cell receptor beta chains were sequenced from one sample in a study of blood T cell repertoires in COVID-19. Assay used: immunoSEQ multiplex PCR; TCRdb lists only in-frame clones, some missing. The repertoire holds some 150,000 clones, with around 91% as singletons. Sample: PBMCs or T cells enriched from blood (not recorded which). The receptors stem from a woman between 18 and 29 years old who had recovered from COVID-19.

This clone came up once. CDR3 bases: TGTGCCACCAGTGAGGGAGAAGGGGAGACCCAGTACTTC. Amino acids: CATSEGEGETQYF. The rearrangement uses TRBV24-1 and TRBJ2-5; possible D gene TRBD2, 5 bases. Germline CDR1 and CDR2: KGHDR and SFDVKD. This CDR3 is 13 amino acids long. The V gene lost 4 bases and the J gene lost 5 bases, with 10 bases spanning the gap.

This chain links TRBV7-9 with TRBJ2-1; 8 bases are a match to TRBD1. V lost 5 bases to trimming and J lost 5 bases; unmatched junction nucleotides: 8. The CDR3 totals 15 residues. Looked up from germline, CDR1 is SEHNR and CDR2 is FQNEAQ (reference sequence). The DNA for the CDR3 is TGTGCCAGCAGCCATACCGGGACAGGACACAATGAGCAGTTCTTC. The encoded protein is CASSHTGTGHNEQFF.

V is TRBV14 and J is TRBJ2-7; D remains ambiguous. Trimming removed 0 bases from V and 2 bases from J, with 8 bases in between. Germline CDR1 SGHDN, CDR2 FVKESK. This CDR3 region has 14 residues. The CDR3 DNA reads TGTGCCAGCAGCCAAGAGTGGGCAGCCTACGAGCAGTACTTC. Translating it yields CASSQEWAAYEQYF.